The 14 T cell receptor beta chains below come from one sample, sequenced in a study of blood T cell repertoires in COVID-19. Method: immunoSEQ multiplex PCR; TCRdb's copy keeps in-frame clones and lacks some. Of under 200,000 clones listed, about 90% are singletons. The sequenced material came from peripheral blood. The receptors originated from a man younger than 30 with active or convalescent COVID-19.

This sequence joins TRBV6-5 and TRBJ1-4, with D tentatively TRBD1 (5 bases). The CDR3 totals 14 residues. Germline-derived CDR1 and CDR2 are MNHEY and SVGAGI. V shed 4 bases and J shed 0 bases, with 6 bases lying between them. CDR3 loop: CASSLQATNEKLFF. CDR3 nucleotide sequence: TGTGCCAGCAGTTTACAGGCAACTAATGAAAAACTGTTTTTT.

In DNA form, the CDR3 reads TGCGCCAGCAGCCAACGGGACAGGGCAGACATGAACACTGAAGCTTTCTTT. The encoded protein is CASSQRDRADMNTEAFF. The V gene is TRBV4-3, the J gene TRBJ1-1; 9 bases agree with TRBD1. V trimming: 2 bases; J trimming: 0 bases; junction bases outside the gene matches: 7. The V gene's germline CDR1 is LGHNA and CDR2 YSLEER. This CDR3 is 17 amino acids long.

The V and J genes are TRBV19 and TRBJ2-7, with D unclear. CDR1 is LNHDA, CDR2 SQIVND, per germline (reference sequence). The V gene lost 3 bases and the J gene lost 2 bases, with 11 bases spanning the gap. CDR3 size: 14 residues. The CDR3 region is CASSMSAATYEQYF. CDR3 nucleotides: TGTGCCAGTAGTATGTCGGCGGCGACCTACGAGCAGTACTTC.

Here the CDR3 reads CASSLVDSNYGYTF. For the CDR3, the DNA is TGTGCCAGCAGCTTAGTCGACAGTAACTATGGCTACACCTTC. The rearrangement uses TRBV7-8 and TRBJ1-2; possible D gene TRBD1, 5 bases. CDR1 SGHVS and CDR2 FQNEAQ come from the germline V gene. The CDR3 is 14 amino acids. With 1 base removed from V and 1 base from J, the gap between germline ends came to 7 bases. Full variable domain (rest looked up from reference TRBV7-8 and TRBJ1-2): GAGVSQSPRYKVAKRGQDVALRCDPISGHVSLFWYQQALGQGPEFLTYFQNEAQLDKSGLPSDRFFAERPEGSVSTLKIQRTQQEDSAVYLCASSLVDSNYGYTFGSGTRLTVV.

The CDR3 sequence: CASSLWVGGQGNNSPLHF. In DNA, the CDR3 is TGTGCCAGCAGTTTATGGGTAGGGGGACAGGGGAATAATTCACCCCTCCACTTT. The rearrangement links TRBV28 to TRBJ1-6; 10 bases fit TRBD1. There are 18 residues in the CDR3. V shed 0 bases, J shed 5 bases, and the junction held 7 bases outside the gene matches. Germline CDR1 MDHEN, CDR2 SYDVKM.

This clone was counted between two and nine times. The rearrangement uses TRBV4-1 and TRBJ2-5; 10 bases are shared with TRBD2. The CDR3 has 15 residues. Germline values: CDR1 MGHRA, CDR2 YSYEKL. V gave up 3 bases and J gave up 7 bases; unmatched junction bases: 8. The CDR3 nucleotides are TGCGCCAGCAGCCAGGGACTAGCGAATCTGGGGACCCAGTACTTC. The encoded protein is CASSQGLANLGTQYF.

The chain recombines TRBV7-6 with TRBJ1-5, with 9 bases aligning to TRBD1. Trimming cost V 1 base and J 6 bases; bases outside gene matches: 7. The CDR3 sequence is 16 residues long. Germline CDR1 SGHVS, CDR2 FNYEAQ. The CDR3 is CASSLGGQGMFQPQHF. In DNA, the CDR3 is TGTGCCAGCAGCTTAGGGGGACAGGGTATGTTTCAGCCCCAGCATTTT.

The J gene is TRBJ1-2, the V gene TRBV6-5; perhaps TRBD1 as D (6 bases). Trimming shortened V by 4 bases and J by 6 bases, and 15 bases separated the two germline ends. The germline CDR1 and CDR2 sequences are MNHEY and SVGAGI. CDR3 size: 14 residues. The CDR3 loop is CASSSDIRGNGYTF. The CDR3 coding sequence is TGTGCCAGCAGTTCCGACATAAGGGGGAATGGCTACACCTTC.

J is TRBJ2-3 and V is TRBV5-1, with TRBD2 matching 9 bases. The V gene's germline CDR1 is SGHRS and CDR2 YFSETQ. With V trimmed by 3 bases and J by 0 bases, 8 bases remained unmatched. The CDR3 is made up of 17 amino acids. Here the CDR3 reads CASSYLRGGVSTDTQYF. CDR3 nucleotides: TGCGCCAGCAGCTATCTGCGGGGGGGTGTCAGCACAGATACGCAGTATTTT.

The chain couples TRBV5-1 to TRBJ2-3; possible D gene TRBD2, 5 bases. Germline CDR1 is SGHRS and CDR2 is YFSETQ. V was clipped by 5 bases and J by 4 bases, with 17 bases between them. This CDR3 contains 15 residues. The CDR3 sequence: CASREAGLMADTQYF. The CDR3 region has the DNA TGCGCCAGCAGGGAGGCAGGATTGATGGCAGATACGCAGTATTTT.

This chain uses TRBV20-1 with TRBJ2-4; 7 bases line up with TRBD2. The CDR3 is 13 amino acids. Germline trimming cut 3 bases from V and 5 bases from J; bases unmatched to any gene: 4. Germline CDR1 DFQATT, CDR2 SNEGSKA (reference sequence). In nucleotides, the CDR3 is TGCAGTGCTAGTGAGGCGGGAGAAAACATTCAGTACTTC. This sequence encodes CSASEAGENIQYF.

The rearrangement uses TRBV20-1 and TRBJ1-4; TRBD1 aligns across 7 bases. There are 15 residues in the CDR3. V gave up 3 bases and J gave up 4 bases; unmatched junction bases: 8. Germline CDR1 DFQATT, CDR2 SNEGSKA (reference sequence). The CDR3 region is CSASRGRGDNEKLFF. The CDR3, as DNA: TGCAGTGCTAGTAGGGGGCGCGGGGATAATGAAAAACTGTTTTTT.

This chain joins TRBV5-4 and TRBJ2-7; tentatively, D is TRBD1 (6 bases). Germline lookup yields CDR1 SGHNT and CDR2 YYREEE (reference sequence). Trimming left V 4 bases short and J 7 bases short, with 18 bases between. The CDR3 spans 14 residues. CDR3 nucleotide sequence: TGTGCCAGCAGCCCACAGGGTATTTATCAGGAGCAGTACTTC. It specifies CASSPQGIYQEQYF.

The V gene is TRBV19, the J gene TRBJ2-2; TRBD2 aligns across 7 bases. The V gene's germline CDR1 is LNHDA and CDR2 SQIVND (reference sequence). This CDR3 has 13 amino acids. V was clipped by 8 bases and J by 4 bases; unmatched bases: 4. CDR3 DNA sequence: TGTGCCAGTGATGCGGGAGCCACCGGGGAGCTGTTTTTT. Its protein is CASDAGATGELFF. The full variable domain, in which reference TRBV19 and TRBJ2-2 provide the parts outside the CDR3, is DGGITQSPKYLFRKEGQNVTLSCEQNLNHDAMYWYRQDPGQGLRLIYYSQIVNDFQKGDIAEGYSVSREKKESFPLTVTSAQKNPTAFYLCASDAGATGELFFGEGSRLTVL.